The 18 T cell receptor beta chains listed next were all sequenced from one sample in a study of OX40 agonist ivuxolimab in advanced cancers. The library relied on the immunoSEQ multiplex PCR assay. In TCRdb, the immuneACCESS table is reduced to in-frame sequences with V and J assigned. These tables do not hold every clone; where another copy was compared, an unresolved V gene accounts for under half, and the others remain unexplained. Here the sample has 100,000 to 150,000 clones; approximately 90% occur a single time. 1.1% of the sample goes to the ten largest clones. This sample comprised CD4+ or CD8+ T cells sorted from blood, obtained in a trial of the OX40 agonist ivuxolimab. All receptors come from an adult with an advanced solid tumor such as melanoma, head and neck, liver or kidney cancer.

V gene TRBV12-5 combines with J gene TRBJ1-1; unclear D gene. The CDR3 consists of 13 residues. V was clipped by 2 bases and J by 3 bases, with 7 bases between them. Germline values: CDR1 LGHNT, CDR2 FRNRAP. CDR3 region: CASGLNLYTEAFF. As DNA, the CDR3 is TGTGCTAGTGGTTTGAACCTCTACACTGAAGCTTTCTTT.

The J gene is TRBJ2-1, the V gene TRBV9; 9 nucleotides match TRBD2. The junction had 5 bases not matched to a gene; V was cut back by 0 bases and J by 7 bases. This CDR3 region has 15 residues. Germline-derived CDR1 and CDR2 are SGDLS and YYNGEE. DNA for the CDR3: TGTGCCAGCAGCGTAGTTAGCGGGAGTCTGAATGAGCAGTTCTTC. It is translated as CASSVVSGSLNEQFF.

The V and J genes are TRBV5-4 and TRBJ1-1; D perhaps matches TRBD1 (5 bases). Germline CDR1 is SGHNT and CDR2 is YYREEE (reference sequence). The CDR3 is 15 amino acids. V was trimmed by 0 bases and J by 1 base, leaving 10 bases between them. The CDR3 region is CASSLEFTGNTEAFF. In nucleotides, the CDR3 is TGTGCCAGCAGCTTGGAGTTTACAGGGAACACTGAAGCTTTCTTT.

V and J are TRBV2 and TRBJ1-1; no firm D call. Germline CDR1 and CDR2: SNHLY and FYNNEI. The germline V and J ends were trimmed by 5 bases and 4 bases, with 20 bases remaining between them. CDR3 size: 16 residues. The CDR3, as DNA: TGTGCCAGCAGTTCTCAACAGCCGCTCGTGGGCACTGAAGCTTTCTTT. Amino acid sequence: CASSSQQPLVGTEAFF.

The count of this clone is one. The chain is built from TRBV19 and TRBJ2-7, with 8 positions matching TRBD2. Trimming at V came to 4 bases and at J to 4 bases, leaving 9 bases not matched to a gene. Germline V CDR1 and CDR2: LNHDA, SQIVND (reference sequence). This CDR3 is 15 amino acids long. The CDR3, as DNA: TGTGCCAGTAGTACGGGGACTAGTTTACCATACGAGCAGTACTTC. Its protein is CASSTGTSLPYEQYF.

V is TRBV2 and J is TRBJ2-7; tentative D call: TRBD2 (5 bases). Germline lookup yields CDR1 SNHLY and CDR2 FYNNEI. V was cut by 4 bases and J by 1 base, with 5 bases left in between. CDR3 length: 12 residues. The CDR3 spells CASSGLSYEQYF. Written as DNA, the CDR3 is TGTGCCAGCAGTGGACTATCCTACGAGCAGTACTTC.

The chain recombines TRBV5-1 with TRBJ2-1; 11 bases are a match to TRBD2. V lost 3 bases to trimming and J lost 10 bases; unmatched junction nucleotides: 9. The germline CDR1 and CDR2 sequences are SGHRS and YFSETQ. The CDR3 length is 15 residues. DNA of the CDR3: TGCGCCAGCAGCTGGGGACTAGCGGCCTTGGAGGAGCAGTTCTTC. This translates into CASSWGLAALEEQFF.

This rearrangement joins TRBV9 to TRBJ2-5; no reliable D call. Looked up from germline, CDR1 is SGDLS and CDR2 is YYNGEE. The length of the CDR3 is 14 residues. The ends were cut back, 0 bases at V and 2 bases at J, with 8 bases in the middle. CDR3 region: CASSVDGQQETQYF. The CDR3 DNA reads as TGTGCCAGCAGCGTAGACGGCCAGCAAGAGACCCAGTACTTC.

This clone turned up a few times. The DNA of the CDR3 is TGTGCCAGCAGCATGGACAGGGGGACAACTCAGCCCCAGCATTTT. It codes for CASSMDRGTTQPQHF. J is TRBJ1-5 and V is TRBV28; 10 bases line up with TRBD1. Germline CDR1 MDHEN, CDR2 SYDVKM. Trimming cost V 6 bases and J 6 bases; bases outside gene matches: 8. The CDR3 extends over 15 amino acids.

The CDR3 DNA is TGCAGCGTATCACGCGGGAGGGCCAGCTCCTACGAGCAGTACTTC. Amino acid sequence: CSVSRGRASSYEQYF. This chain connects TRBV29-1 to TRBJ2-5; 9 positions agree with TRBD2. The J call may be mistaken, given a closer DNA end match to TRBJ2-7. The CDR3 spans 15 residues. The V gene's germline CDR1 is SQVTM and CDR2 ANQGSEA.

This sequence joins TRBV5-1 and TRBJ2-5; 7 nucleotides match TRBD1. The junction had 11 bases not matched to a gene; V was cut back by 4 bases and J by 11 bases. The CDR3 has 13 amino acids. Germline loops: CDR1 SGHRS, CDR2 YFSETQ. The CDR3 loop reads CASSGATQGEQYF. Here the CDR3 DNA reads TGCGCCAGCAGCGGGGCTACGCAGGGGGAGCAGTACTTC.

V and J are TRBV28 and TRBJ1-2; 10 bases align to TRBD1. With V trimmed by 5 bases and J by 5 bases, 5 bases remained unmatched. The CDR3 covers 14 residues. Germline lookup yields CDR1 MDHEN and CDR2 SYDVKM. CDR3 coding DNA: TGTGCCAGCAGTCTCGGACAGGGGGGGTATGGCTACACCTTC. Protein product: CASSLGQGGYGYTF.

The chain links TRBV19 to TRBJ2-6; D unclear. CDR3 size: 15 residues. Germline CDR1 and CDR2: LNHDA and SQIVND (reference sequence). V gave up 5 bases and J gave up 2 bases, with 10 bases separating them. CDR3 in amino acids: CASSPALAGANVLTF. The CDR3 nucleotides read TGTGCCAGTAGTCCCGCCTTGGCTGGGGCCAACGTCCTGACTTTC.

The chain employs TRBV19 and TRBJ2-2; 14 nucleotides line up with TRBD2. CDR3 length: 18 residues. Germline values: CDR1 LNHDA, CDR2 SQIVND (reference sequence). With 0 bases clipped from V and 2 bases from J, the junction kept 2 bases outside the gene matches. CDR3 residues: CASSIEGLAGANTGELFF. The DNA of the CDR3 is TGTGCCAGTAGTATAGAGGGACTAGCGGGAGCTAACACCGGGGAGCTGTTTTTT.

The chain employs TRBV7-3 and TRBJ2-7; unclear D gene. Germline V gene lookup returns CDR1 SGHTA and CDR2 FQGTGA. This CDR3 is built from 13 residues. Trimming stripped 0 bases from V and 7 bases from J, with 10 bases between. CDR3: CASSLTGKGEQYF. The CDR3, as DNA: TGTGCCAGCAGCTTAACTGGTAAGGGAGAGCAGTACTTC.

This clone was seen a single time. The chain recombines TRBV7-9 with TRBJ2-7, with D tentatively TRBD2 (5 bases). Germline CDR1 SEHNR, CDR2 FQNEAQ (reference sequence). The CDR3 extends over 14 amino acids. Trimming cost V 4 bases and J 1 base, with 11 bases left between them. DNA for the CDR3: TGTGCCAGCAGCTCCCGGGATTTATCCTACGAGCAGTACTTC. It specifies CASSSRDLSYEQYF. The full variable domain, rest sourced from reference TRBV7-9 and TRBJ2-7, is DTGVSQNPRHKITKRGQNVTFRCDPISEHNRLYWYRQTLGQGPEFLTYFQNEAQLEKSRLLSDRFSAERPKGSFSTLEIQRTEQGDSAMYLCASSSRDLSYEQYFGPGTRLTVT.

The V call is TRBV16, the J call TRBJ2-1; D is perhaps TRBD1 or TRBD2 (5 bases each). Germline-derived CDR1 and CDR2 are KGHSY and FQNENV. The ends were cut back, 1 base at V and 6 bases at J, with 25 bases in the middle. The CDR3 runs to 19 residues. Here the CDR3 reads CASSQLRRPGPTGFNEQFF. CDR3 DNA: TGTGCCAGCAGCCAATTACGCCGTCCGGGACCTACGGGGTTCAATGAGCAGTTCTTC. Combining the CDR3 with reference TRBV16 and TRBJ2-1 gives the whole variable domain GEEVAQTPKHLVRGEGQKAKLYCAPIKGHSYVFWYQQVLKNEFKFLISFQNENVFDETGMPKERFSAKCLPNSPCSLEIQATKLEDSAVYFCASSQLRRPGPTGFNEQFFGPGTRLTVL.

This clone was counted once. The chain combines TRBV19 with TRBJ2-1; D might be TRBD1 (5 bases). From germline, CDR1 is LNHDA and CDR2 SQIVND (reference sequence). This CDR3 contains 13 residues. V lost 4 bases to trimming and J lost 6 bases, with 10 bases between them. Here the CDR3 reads CASSRGDINEQFF. CDR3 nucleotide sequence: TGTGCCAGTAGTAGGGGCGATATCAATGAGCAGTTCTTC.